The subject of this entry is one T cell receptor beta chain. This clone came up once. No cognate antigen has been identified for it. No quality values exist for individual bases; no much larger clone is one base distant. Reading the germline V gene (reference sequence) gives CDR1 MNHEY and CDR2 SMNVEV. The CDR3 spans 13 residues, from the cysteine through the phenylalanine. Only CDR3 DNA remains: 39 bases, in frame from the first base. V loses 4 bases of germline sequence and J loses 0 bases, and the interval between the two ends is 6 bases. One collaborating source in Seattle enrolled patients while the patients were actively infected and followed the patients over time throughout the course of disease. Each collaborating institution followed its own protocols to collect whole blood in K2EDTA tubes. For TCRbeta analysis, collaborators shipped samples as frozen whole blood, isolated PBMCs, or DNA extracted from either of those sample types.

The immunoSEQ Assay, a bias-controlled multiplex PCR, was used to amplify TCRbeta CDR3 regions from genomic DNA. Under the source paper's analysis protocol: The number of nucleated cells in each sample was estimated from the amplification of reference gene primers within the assay. To quantify the absolute abundance of each unique TCRbeta CDR3 rearrangement, sequence reads were collapsed and filtered. For each sample, productive Simpson clonality was calculated by taking the square root of Simpson's diversity index across productive rearrangements. The table comes from immuneACCESS by way of TCRdb, which keeps in-frame sequences with V and J called. Part of the clones is missing from these tables; in studies checked, under half for an unresolved V gene and the rest for unknown reasons. That table supplies the V and J calls and clone size; D and trimming were determined from the DNA. The sample table lists approximately 340,000 clones, approximately 88% of them with a count of one. The top ten hold just over 9.5% of the sample.

This specimen comes from a study of blood T cell repertoires in COVID-19 (TCRdb year 2020). Regarding the research as a whole: The collaborator samples originated in the United States, Italy and Spain and spanned the acute and convalescent phases of COVID-19. The material from the prospective study consisted of cDNA or gDNA derived from T cells, B-cell-depleted T cells, or PBMCs. Deeply sampled blood TCRbeta repertoires from subjects exposed to, actively infected with, or recovered from COVID-19 were included in the dataset. The repertoires were made available in a free public database intended to serve as a resource for research on the immune response to SARS-CoV-2. Samples were obtained from the ongoing ImmuneRACE study (first 160 participants) and from about 1,300 subjects provided by 6 global collaborators. A de-identified subject ID, COVID-19 status, age in years and sex were almost always included in the sample metadata. Where HLA class I and class II types were available, the types were taken from metadata supplied by the sample provider, not from assay-based typing. Overall results and qualifications from the work: The quantity of clinical and demographic metadata differed by source and by participant and was supplied without curation.

The chain links TRBV27 with TRBJ1-2, with no reliable assignment of the D segment. The sample was peripheral blood. This receptor was obtained from a young man with COVID-19, enrolled during active disease. CDR3 region: CASSSGTNYGYTF. The nucleotide sequence is given as TGTGCCAGCAGTTCCGGGACTAACTATGGCTACACCTTC.